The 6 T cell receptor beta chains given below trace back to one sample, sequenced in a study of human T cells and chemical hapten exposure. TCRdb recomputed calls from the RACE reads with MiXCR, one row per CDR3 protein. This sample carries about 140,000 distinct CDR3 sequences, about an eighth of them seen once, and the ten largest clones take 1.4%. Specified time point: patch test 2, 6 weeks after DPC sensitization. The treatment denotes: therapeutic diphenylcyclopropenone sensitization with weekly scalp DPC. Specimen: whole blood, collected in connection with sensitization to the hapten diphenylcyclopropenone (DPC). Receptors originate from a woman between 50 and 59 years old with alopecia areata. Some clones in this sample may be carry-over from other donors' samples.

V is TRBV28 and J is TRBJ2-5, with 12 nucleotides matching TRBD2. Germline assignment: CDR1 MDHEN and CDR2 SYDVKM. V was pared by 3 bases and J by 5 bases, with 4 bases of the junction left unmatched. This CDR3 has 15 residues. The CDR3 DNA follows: TGTGCCAGCAGTTTTCTAGCGGGAGGGGCGGAGACCCAGTACTTC. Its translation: CASSFLAGGAETQYF.

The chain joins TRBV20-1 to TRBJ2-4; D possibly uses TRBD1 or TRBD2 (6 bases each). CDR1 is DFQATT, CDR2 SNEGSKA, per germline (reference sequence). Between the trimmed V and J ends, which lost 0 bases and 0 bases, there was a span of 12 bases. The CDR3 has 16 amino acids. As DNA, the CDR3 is TGCAGTGCTAGAGACCGCCGGGGGCCAGCCAAAAACATTCAGTACTTC. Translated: CSARDRRGPAKNIQYF.

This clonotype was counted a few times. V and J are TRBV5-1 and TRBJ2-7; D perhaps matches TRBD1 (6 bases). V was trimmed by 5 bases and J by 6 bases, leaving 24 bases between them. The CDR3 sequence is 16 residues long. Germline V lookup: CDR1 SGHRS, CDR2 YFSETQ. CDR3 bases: TGCGCCAGCAGGCCCTTGGACACAGGGCTGCATCGCGAGCAGTACTTC. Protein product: CASRPLDTGLHREQYF. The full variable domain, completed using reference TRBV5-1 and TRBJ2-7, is KAGVTQTPRYLIKTRGQQVTLSCSPISGHRSVSWYQQTPGQGLQFLFEYFSETQRNKGNFPGRFSGRQFSNSRSEMNVSTLELGDSALYLCASRPLDTGLHREQYFGPGTRLTVT.

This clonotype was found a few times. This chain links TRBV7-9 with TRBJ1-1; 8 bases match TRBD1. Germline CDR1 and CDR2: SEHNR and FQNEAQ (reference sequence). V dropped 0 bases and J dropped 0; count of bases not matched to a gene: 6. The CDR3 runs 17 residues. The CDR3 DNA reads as TGTGCCAGCAGCTTAGCGGGCAGGGGGCGATTGAACACTGAAGCTTTCTTT. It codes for CASSLAGRGRLNTEAFF.

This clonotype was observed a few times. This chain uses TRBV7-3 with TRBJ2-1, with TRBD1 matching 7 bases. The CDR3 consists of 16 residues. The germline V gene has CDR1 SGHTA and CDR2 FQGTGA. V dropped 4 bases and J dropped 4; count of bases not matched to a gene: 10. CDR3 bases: TGTGCCAGCAGCTCAAGGACAGGCCTGGGATACAATGAGCAGTTCTTC. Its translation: CASSSRTGLGYNEQFF.

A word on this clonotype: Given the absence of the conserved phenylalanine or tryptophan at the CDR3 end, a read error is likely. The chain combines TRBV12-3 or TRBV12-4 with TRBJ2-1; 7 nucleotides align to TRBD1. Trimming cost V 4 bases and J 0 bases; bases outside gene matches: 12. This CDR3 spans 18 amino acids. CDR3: CASSSLWGTETSYNEQFS. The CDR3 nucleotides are TGTGCCAGCAGTTCTCTCTGGGGGACAGAGACCTCCTACAATGAGCAGTTCTCC.